This T cell receptor (beta chain) was sequenced during a study of Ad26.COV2.S vaccination and SARS-CoV-2 variants. Clones were read by immunoSEQ multiplex PCR, and TCRdb kept only the in-frame ones, dropping some. The table records about 400,000 clones, 80% to 90% of them present only once. Trimming left V 6 bases short and J 7 bases short, with 13 bases between. Germline V gene data show CDR1 as MDHEN and CDR2 as SYDVKM. The CDR3 runs 12 residues. As for treatment: some 20 received Ad26.COV2.S at low or high dose, single or two shots; 5 received placebo; per-sample allocation not given. After the first vaccine or placebo injection, samples were drawn on day 63.

V gene TRBV28 combines with J gene TRBJ2-7; D is unclear. The source of this sequence is a person aged 18-60 years who received the Ad26.COV2.S COVID-19 vaccine or a placebo. This material consisted of peripheral blood, taken in a trial of Ad26.COV2.S vaccine versus placebo. The CDR3 loop reads CASSRLREEQYF. In DNA, the CDR3 is TGTGCCAGCAGCCGCCTTAGGGAAGAGCAGTACTTC.